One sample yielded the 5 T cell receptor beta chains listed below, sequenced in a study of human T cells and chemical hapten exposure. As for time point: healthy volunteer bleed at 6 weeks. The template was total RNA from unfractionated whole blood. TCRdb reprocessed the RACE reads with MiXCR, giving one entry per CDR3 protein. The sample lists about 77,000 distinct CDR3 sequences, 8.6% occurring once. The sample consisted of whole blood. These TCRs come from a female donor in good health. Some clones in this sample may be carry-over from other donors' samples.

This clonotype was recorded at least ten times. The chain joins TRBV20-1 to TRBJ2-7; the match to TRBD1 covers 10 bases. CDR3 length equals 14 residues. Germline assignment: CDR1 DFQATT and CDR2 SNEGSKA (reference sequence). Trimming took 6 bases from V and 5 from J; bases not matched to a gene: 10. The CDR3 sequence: CSAGGGTGVNEQYF. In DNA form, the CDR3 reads TGCAGTGCCGGAGGAGGGACAGGGGTCAACGAGCAGTACTTC.

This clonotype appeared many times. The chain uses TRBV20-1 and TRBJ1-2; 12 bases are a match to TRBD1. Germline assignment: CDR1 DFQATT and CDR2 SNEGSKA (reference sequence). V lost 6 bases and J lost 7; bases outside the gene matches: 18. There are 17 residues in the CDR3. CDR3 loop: CSAPKGDRGPYLAGYTF. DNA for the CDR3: TGCAGTGCGCCCAAGGGGGACAGGGGGCCCTACTTGGCTGGCTACACCTTC.

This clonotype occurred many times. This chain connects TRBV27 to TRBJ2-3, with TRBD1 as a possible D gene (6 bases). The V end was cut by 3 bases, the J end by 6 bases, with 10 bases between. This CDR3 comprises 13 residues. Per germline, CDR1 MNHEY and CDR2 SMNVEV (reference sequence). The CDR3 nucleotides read TGTGCCAGCAGTTTCCAGGGGCCCGATACGCAGTATTTT. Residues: CASSFQGPDTQYF.

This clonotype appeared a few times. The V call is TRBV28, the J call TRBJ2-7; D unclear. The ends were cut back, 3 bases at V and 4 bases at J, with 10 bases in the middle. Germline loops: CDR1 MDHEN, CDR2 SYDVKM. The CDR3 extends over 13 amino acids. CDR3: CASSFARFYEQYF. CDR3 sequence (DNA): TGTGCCAGCAGTTTTGCCCGATTTTACGAGCAGTACTTC.

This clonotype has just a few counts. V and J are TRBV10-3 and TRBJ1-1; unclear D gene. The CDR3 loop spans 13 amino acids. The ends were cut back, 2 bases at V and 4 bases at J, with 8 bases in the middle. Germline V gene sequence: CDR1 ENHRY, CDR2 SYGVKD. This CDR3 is CAISERGVTEAFF. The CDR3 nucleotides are TGTGCCATCAGTGAGCGGGGAGTCACTGAAGCTTTCTTT.